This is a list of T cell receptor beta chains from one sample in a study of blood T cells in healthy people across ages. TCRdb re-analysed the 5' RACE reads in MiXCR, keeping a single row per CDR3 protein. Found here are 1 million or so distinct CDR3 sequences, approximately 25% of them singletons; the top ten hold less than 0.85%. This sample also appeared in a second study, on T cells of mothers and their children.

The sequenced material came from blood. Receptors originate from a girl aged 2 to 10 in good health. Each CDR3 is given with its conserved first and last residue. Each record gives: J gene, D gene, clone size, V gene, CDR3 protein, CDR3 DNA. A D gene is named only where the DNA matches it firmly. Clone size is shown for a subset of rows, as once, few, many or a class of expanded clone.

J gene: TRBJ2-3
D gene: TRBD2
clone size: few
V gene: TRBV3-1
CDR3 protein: CASSLLAGVGTDTQYF
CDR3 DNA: TGTGCCAGCAGCCTACTAGCGGGAGTTGGAACAGATACGCAGTATTTT

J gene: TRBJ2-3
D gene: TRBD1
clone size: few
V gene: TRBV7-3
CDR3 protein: CASSPMGDRITDTQYF
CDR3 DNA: TGTGCCAGCAGCCCCATGGGGGACAGGATCACAGATACGCAGTATTTT

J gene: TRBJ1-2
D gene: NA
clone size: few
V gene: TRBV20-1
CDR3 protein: CSARDSFGHTF
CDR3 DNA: TGCAGTGCTAGAGACTCTTTTGGCCACACCTTC

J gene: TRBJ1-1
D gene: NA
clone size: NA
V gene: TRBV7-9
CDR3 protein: CASSTLGGWAFF
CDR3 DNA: TGTGCCAGCAGTACGCTGGGGGGCTGGGCTTTCTTT

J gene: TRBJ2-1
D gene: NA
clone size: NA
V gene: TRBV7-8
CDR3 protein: CASSLKDEALYNEQFF
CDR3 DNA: TGTGCCAGCAGCTTAAAAGATGAGGCGTTATACAATGAGCAGTTCTTC

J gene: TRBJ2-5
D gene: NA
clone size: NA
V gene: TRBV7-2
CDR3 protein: CASSTDGLGETQYF
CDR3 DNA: TGTGCCAGCAGCACAGACGGGCTGGGGGAGACCCAGTACTTC

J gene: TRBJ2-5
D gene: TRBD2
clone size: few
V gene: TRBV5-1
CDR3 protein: CASSLGAGATETQYF
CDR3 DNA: TGCGCCAGCAGCTTGGGTGCGGGAGCTACAGAGACCCAGTACTTC

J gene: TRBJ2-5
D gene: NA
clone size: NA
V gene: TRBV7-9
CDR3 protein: CASSFLGGGTNKQYF
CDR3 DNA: TGTGCCAGCAGCTTCCTCGGTGGTGGGACGAACAAGCAGTACTTC

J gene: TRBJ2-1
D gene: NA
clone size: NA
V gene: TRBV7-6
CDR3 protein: CASSEFPTDGRFNYNEQFF
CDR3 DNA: TGTGCCAGCAGCGAGTTTCCCACAGACGGACGTTTTAATTACAATGAGCAGTTCTTC

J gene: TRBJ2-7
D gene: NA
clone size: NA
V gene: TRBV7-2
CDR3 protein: CASSPFRVGEQYF
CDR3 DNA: TGTGCCAGCAGCCCCTTTAGGGTGGGCGAGCAGTACTTC

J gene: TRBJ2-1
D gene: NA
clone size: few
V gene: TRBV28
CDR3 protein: CASSPGGPDEQFF
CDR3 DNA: TGTGCCAGCAGCCCCGGGGGGCCCGATGAGCAGTTCTTC

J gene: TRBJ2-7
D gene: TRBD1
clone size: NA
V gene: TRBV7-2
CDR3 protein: CASSPNGQGASYEQYF
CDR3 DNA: TGTGCCAGCAGCCCCAATGGACAGGGGGCGTCCTACGAGCAGTACTTC

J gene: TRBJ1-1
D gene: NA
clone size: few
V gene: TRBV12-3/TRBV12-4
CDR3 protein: CASSLWGAYTEAFF
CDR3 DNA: TGTGCCAGCAGTTTGTGGGGGGCTTACACTGAAGCTTTCTTT

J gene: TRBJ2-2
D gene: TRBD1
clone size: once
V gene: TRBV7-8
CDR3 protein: CASSLMGQGVSGELFF
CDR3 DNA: TGTGCCAGCAGCTTAATGGGACAGGGGGTGAGCGGGGAGCTGTTTTTT

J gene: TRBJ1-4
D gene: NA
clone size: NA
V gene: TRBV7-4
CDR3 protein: CASPAGRVCNEKLFF
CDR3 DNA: TGTGCCAGCCCTGCGGGACGGGTTTGTAATGAAAAACTGTTTTTT

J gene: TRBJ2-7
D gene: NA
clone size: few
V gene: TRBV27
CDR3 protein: CASRHYTSSPGSEQYF
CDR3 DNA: TGTGCCAGCAGACACTATACCTCCTCACCGGGTAGCGAGCAGTACTTC

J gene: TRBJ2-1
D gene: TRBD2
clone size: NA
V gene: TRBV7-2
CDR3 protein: CASSQTSGNEQFF
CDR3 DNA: TGTGCCAGCAGTCAGACTAGCGGCAATGAGCAGTTCTTC

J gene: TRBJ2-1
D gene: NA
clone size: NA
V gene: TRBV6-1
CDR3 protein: CASRELARYEQFF
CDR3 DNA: TGTGCCAGCAGGGAACTAGCCAGGTACGAGCAGTTCTTC

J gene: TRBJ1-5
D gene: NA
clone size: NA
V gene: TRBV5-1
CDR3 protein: CASSLAKGQPQHF
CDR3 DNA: TGCGCCAGCAGCTTGGCTAAGGGGCAGCCCCAGCATTTT

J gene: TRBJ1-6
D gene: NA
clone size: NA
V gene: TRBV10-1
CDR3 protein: CASSPGRSQGPPLHF
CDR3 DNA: TGCGCCAGCAGCCCAGGACGGTCCCAGGGTCCACCCCTCCACTTT

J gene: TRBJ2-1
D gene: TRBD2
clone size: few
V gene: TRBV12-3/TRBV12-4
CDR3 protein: CASSLGGGGDYNEQFF
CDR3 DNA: TGTGCCAGCAGTTTAGGCGGCGGGGGGGACTACAATGAGCAGTTCTTC

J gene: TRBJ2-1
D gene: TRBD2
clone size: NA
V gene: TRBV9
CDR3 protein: CASSPRLAGGTHNEQFF
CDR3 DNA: TGTGCCAGCAGCCCCCGCCTAGCGGGGGGTACGCACAATGAGCAGTTCTTC

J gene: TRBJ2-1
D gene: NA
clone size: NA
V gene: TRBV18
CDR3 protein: CASSSRGDNHNEQFF
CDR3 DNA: TGTGCCAGCTCATCGCGTGGGGATAATCACAATGAGCAGTTCTTC

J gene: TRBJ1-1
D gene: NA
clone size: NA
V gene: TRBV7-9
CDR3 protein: CASSLRGEYTEAFF
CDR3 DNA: TGTGCCAGCAGCTTACGGGGGGAATACACTGAAGCTTTCTTT

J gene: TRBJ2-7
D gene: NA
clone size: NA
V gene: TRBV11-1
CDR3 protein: CASSSARLGAYEQYF
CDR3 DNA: TGTGCCAGCAGCTCGGCCCGGCTTGGAGCCTACGAGCAGTACTTC

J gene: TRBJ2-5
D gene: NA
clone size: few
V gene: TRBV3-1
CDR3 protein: CASSQGRQPQETQYF
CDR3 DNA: TGTGCCAGCAGCCAAGGACGACAACCCCAAGAGACCCAGTACTTC